This T cell receptor beta chain comes out of a study of blood T cell repertoires in COVID-19. Whole-study context: The cDNA or gDNA used as material had been derived from T cells, B-cell-depleted T cells, or PBMCs.

The table lists this clone with a few counts. Sequencing used immunoSEQ multiplex PCR; TCRdb keeps in-frame clones, though not all of them. This table holds 100,000 to 150,000 clones, around 80% found once. V lost 2 bases, J lost 3 bases, and 14 bases lay in between. This CDR3 contains 15 residues. The germline gives CDR1 MNHEY, CDR2 SMNVEV (reference sequence). Sequenced input: peripheral blood. The source is a man aged 65-85 years with acute or convalescent COVID-19. V gene TRBV27 combines with J gene TRBJ2-7; perhaps TRBD1 as D (6 bases). The CDR3 protein is CASSLQTGPNYEQYF. The CDR3 DNA reads TGTGCCAGCAGTTTACAGACAGGCCCCAACTACGAGCAGTACTTC.